This T cell receptor (beta chain) was documented in a study of blood T cell repertoires in COVID-19. Study in general: The origin of the acute and convalescent COVID-19 samples was the United States, Italy and Spain.

Profiling relied on immunoSEQ multiplex PCR, and the TCRdb table lists in-frame clones only, not all of them. Among about 200,000 clones, 65% to 85% were seen once, and the ten largest hold roughly 10%. Germline CDR1 GTSNPN, CDR2 SVGIG (reference sequence). Trimming took 4 bases from V and 4 from J; bases not matched to a gene: 3. The CDR3 length is 13 residues. The TCR comes from a woman older than 75 with acute or convalescent COVID-19. The J gene is TRBJ2-3, the V gene TRBV30; TRBD2 matches at 9 bases. The sample comprised peripheral blood. The CDR3 sequence: CAWKVAGADTQYF. The DNA for the CDR3 is TGTGCCTGGAAAGTAGCGGGAGCAGATACGCAGTATTTT.